Shown below are 11 T cell receptor beta chains from a single sample sequenced in a study of blood T cell repertoires in COVID-19. Assay used: immunoSEQ multiplex PCR; TCRdb lists only in-frame clones, some missing. The sample yields over 250,000 clones, 85% seen once. The material sequenced was peripheral blood. The receptors were gathered from a man aged 45 to 65 with active or convalescent COVID-19.

The genes are TRBV27 and TRBJ2-1; D possibly corresponds to TRBD1 (5 bases). The CDR3 is 14 residues long. V was cut by 3 bases and J by 7 bases, with 13 bases left in between. Germline values: CDR1 MNHEY, CDR2 SMNVEV (reference sequence). DNA for the CDR3: TGTGCCAGCAGTTTCATTATAGGGGTAAATGAGCAGTTCTTC. As protein: CASSFIIGVNEQFF.

This clone occurred a few times. The chain couples TRBV28 to TRBJ1-3; a possible D gene is TRBD1 (5 bases). The germline V and J ends were trimmed by 4 bases and 4 bases, with 17 bases remaining between them. Germline CDR1 and CDR2: MDHEN and SYDVKM. The CDR3 is 16 amino acids. The CDR3 reads CASSYGGAGPGNTIYF. DNA for the CDR3: TGTGCCAGCAGTTATGGAGGGGCAGGCCCAGGAAACACCATATATTTT.

A single count supports this clone. CDR3 amino acids: CASSLNRGTEAFF. For the CDR3, the DNA is TGTGCCAGCAGTTTAAACAGGGGGACTGAAGCTTTCTTT. The chain carries TRBV12-3 or TRBV12-4 and TRBJ1-1; 8 nucleotides line up with TRBD1. J was trimmed by 5 bases and V by 2 bases; bases with no gene match: 1. This CDR3 has 13 amino acids.

The CDR3 nucleotides read TGTGCCAGCAGCACACACAGGGGTGGTTCTGGAAACACCATATATTTT. It translates to CASSTHRGGSGNTIYF. The chain employs TRBV9 and TRBJ1-3; 7 bases are shared with TRBD1. This CDR3 spans 16 amino acids. Germline CDR1 reads SGDLS; CDR2 reads YYNGEE. J gave up 1 base and V 4 bases, and 8 bases lay outside the gene matches.

The chain carries TRBV27 and TRBJ2-3, with TRBD2 matching over 10 bases. CDR1 and CDR2 from the germline V gene are MNHEY and SMNVEV (reference sequence). After removal of 6 bases from V and 3 bases from J, the junction contained 3 bases not matched to a gene. The CDR3 has 14 residues. CDR3 loop: CASSLAGVTDTQYF. DNA for the CDR3: TGTGCCAGCAGCCTAGCGGGAGTGACAGATACGCAGTATTTT.

V usage is TRBV29-1 and J usage is TRBJ2-7; 12 nucleotides align to TRBD1. CDR1 and CDR2 (germline): SQVTM, ANQGSEA. J gave up 4 bases and V 4 bases, and 5 bases lay outside the gene matches. This CDR3 contains 14 residues. In nucleotides, the CDR3 is TGCAGCGTTGGGGGACAGGGGGCCGAATACGAGCAGTACTTC. Amino acids: CSVGGQGAEYEQYF.

The V and J genes are TRBV9 and TRBJ2-7; maybe TRBD1 (6 bases). The germline V gene encodes CDR1 SGDLS and CDR2 YYNGEE. Trimming pared 0 bases from V and 7 bases from J, leaving 14 bases between. The CDR3 consists of 14 residues. This CDR3 is CASSVGGGAREQYF. The DNA of the CDR3 is TGTGCCAGCAGCGTAGGAGGGGGAGCTCGGGAGCAGTACTTC.

CDR3 in DNA: TGCGCCAGCAGCCAAGAAGGGAGTAGCTACACCTTC. Amino acids: CASSQEGSSYTF. This chain links TRBV4-3 with TRBJ1-2, with D uncertain. Germline CDR1 and CDR2: LGHNA and YSLEER. The CDR3 length is 12 residues. Trimming shortened V by 0 bases and J by 9 bases, and 8 bases separated the two germline ends.

The rearrangement joins TRBV10-3 to TRBJ2-1; TRBD2 matches 7 bases. Germline values: CDR1 ENHRY, CDR2 SYGVKD. J gave up 10 bases and V 0 bases, and 12 bases lay outside the gene matches. The CDR3 runs to 16 residues. The CDR3 DNA is TGTGCCATCAGTGAGTCGGGGACTACCTCTTATGGGGAGCAGTTCTTC. It translates to CAISESGTTSYGEQFF.

The CDR3 coding sequence is TGTGCCAGCAGCGTTCGGGGTGGAAGTGAAAAACTGTTTTTT. It is translated as CASSVRGGSEKLFF. The J gene is TRBJ1-4, the V gene TRBV7-9; D is unresolved. This CDR3 region has 14 residues. V was cut by 5 bases and J by 7 bases, with 14 bases left in between. Germline V lookup: CDR1 SEHNR, CDR2 FQNEAQ (reference sequence).

The J gene is TRBJ2-7, the V gene TRBV4-2; possible D gene TRBD2, 6 bases. CDR1 and CDR2 from the germline V gene are LGHNA and YNFKEQ. This CDR3 has 16 amino acids. V was pared by 0 bases and J by 5 bases, with 17 bases between. CDR3 DNA sequence: TGTGCCAGCAGCCAAGACTCGACTAGTAAATCCGACGAGCAGTACTTC. This translates into CASSQDSTSKSDEQYF.